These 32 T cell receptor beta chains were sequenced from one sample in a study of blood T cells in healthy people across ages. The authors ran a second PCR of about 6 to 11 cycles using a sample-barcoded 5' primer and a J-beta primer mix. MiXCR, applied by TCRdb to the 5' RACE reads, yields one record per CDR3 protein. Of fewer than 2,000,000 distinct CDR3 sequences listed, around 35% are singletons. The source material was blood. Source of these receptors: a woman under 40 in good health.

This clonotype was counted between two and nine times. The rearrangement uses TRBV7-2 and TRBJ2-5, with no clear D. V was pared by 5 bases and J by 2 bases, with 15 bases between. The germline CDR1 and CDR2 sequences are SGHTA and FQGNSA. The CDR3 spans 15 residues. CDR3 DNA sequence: TGTGCCAGCAGCCTCAGAGGTCTAGGACAAGAGACCCAGTACTTC. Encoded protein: CASSLRGLGQETQYF.

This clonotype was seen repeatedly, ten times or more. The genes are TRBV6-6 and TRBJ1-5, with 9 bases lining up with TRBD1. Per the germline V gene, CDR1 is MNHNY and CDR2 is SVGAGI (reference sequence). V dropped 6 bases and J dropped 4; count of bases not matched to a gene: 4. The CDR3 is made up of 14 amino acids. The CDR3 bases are TGTGCCAGCAGCTCCGGGACAGGGAATCAGCCCCAGCATTTT. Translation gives CASSSGTGNQPQHF.

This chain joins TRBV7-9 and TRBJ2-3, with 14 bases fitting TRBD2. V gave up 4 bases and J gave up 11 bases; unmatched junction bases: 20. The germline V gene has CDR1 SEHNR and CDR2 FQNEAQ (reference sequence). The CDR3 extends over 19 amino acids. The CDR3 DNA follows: TGTGCCAGCAGCTCACACCCGACTAGCGGGGGGGCCACAGGGATCGAGCAGTATTTT. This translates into CASSSHPTSGGATGIEQYF.

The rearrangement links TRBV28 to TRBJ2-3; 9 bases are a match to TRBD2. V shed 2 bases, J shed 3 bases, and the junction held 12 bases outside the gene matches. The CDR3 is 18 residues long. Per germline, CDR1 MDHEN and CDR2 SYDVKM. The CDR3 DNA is TGTGCCAGCAGTTTAAGTACCGGGATTAGCGGGAGTACAGATACGCAGTATTTT. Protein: CASSLSTGISGSTDTQYF.

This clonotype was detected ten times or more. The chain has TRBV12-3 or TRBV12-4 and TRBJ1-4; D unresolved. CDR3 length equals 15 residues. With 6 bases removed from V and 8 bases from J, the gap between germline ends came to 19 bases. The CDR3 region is CASSREGTQREKLFF. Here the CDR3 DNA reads TGTGCCAGCAGCCGCGAGGGCACCCAGAGGGAAAAACTGTTTTTT.

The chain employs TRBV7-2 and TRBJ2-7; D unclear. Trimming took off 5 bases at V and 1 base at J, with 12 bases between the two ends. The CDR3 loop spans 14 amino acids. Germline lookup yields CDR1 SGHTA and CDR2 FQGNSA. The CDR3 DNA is TGTGCCAGCAGCCCCTGGACGGTATCCTACGAGCAGTACTTC. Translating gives CASSPWTVSYEQYF. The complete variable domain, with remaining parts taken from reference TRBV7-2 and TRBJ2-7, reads GAGVSQSPSNKVTEKGKDVELRCDPISGHTALYWYRQSLGQGLEFLIYFQGNSAPDKSGLPSDRFSAERTGGSVSTLTIQRTQQEDSAVYLCASSPWTVSYEQYFGPGTRLTVT.

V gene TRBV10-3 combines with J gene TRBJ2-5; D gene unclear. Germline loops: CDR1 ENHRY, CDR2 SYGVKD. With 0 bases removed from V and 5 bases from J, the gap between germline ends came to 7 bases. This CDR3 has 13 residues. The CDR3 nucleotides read TGTGCCATCAGTGAGTCGACGAAGGAGACCCAGTACTTC. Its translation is CAISESTKETQYF.

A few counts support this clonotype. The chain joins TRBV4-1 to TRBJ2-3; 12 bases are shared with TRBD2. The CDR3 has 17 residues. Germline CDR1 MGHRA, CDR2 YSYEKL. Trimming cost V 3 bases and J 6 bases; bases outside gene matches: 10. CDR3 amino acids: CASSQTLAGGPQDTQYF. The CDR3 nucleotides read TGCGCCAGCAGCCAGACACTAGCGGGGGGACCCCAGGATACGCAGTATTTT.

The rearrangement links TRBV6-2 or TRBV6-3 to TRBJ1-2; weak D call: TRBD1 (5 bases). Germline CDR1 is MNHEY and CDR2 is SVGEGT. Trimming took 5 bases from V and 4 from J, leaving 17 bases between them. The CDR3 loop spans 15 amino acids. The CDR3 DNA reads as TGTGCCAGCAGTCCGCAACCCCAGGGTTCCTATGGCTACACCTTC. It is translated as CASSPQPQGSYGYTF.

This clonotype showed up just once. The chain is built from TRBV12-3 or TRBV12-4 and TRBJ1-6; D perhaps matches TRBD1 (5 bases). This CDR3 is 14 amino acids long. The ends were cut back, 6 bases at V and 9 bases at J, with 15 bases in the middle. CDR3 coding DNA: TGTGCCAGCAGCCCGACAGTAGGAGCTTCACCCCTCCACTTT. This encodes CASSPTVGASPLHF.

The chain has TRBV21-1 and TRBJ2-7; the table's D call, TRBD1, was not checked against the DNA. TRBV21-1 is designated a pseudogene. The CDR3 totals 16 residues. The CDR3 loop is CASSILGQERHDEQYF. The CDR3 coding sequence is TGTGCCAGCAGCATATTAGGACAGGAAAGGCACGACGAGCAGTACTTC.

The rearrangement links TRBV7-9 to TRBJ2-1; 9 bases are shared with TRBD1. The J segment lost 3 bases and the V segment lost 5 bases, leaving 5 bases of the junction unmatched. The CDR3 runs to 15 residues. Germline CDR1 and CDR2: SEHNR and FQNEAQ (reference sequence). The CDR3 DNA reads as TGTGCCAGCAGCGCAGGGACAGGGAACTACAATGAGCAGTTCTTC. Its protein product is CASSAGTGNYNEQFF.

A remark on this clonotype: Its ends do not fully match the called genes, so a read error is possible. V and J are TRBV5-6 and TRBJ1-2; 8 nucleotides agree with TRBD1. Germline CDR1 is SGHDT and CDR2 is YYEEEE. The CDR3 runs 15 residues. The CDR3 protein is CTSSLSGAGGHGYTF. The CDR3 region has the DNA TGTACCAGCAGCTTGTCGGGGGCAGGGGGCCACGGCTACACCTTC.

CDR3 sequence (DNA): TGTGCCAGCGGGTGGGGACTACAAGAGACCCAGTACTTC. Translated: CASGWGLQETQYF. The rearrangement links TRBV7-9 to TRBJ2-5; 7 bases map to TRBD2. CDR1 is SEHNR, CDR2 FQNEAQ, per germline (reference sequence). CDR3 length equals 13 residues. V gave up 8 bases and J gave up 2 bases; unmatched junction bases: 5.

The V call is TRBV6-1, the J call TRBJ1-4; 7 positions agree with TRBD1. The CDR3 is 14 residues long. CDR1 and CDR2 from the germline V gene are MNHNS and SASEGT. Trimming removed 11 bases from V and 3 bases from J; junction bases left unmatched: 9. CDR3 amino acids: CACTGDSPNEKLFF. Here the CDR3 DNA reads TGTGCCTGCACGGGGGACAGCCCTAATGAAAAACTGTTTTTT.

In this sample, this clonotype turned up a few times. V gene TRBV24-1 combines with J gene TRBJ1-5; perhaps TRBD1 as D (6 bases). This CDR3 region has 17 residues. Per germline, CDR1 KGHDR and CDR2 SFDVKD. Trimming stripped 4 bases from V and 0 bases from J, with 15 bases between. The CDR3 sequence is CATSDRGAGYSNQPQHF. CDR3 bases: TGTGCCACCAGTGACCGGGGGGCGGGATATAGCAATCAGCCCCAGCATTTT.

CDR3: CAILIGGGTGELFF. DNA for the CDR3: TGTGCCATTCTCATCGGGGGAGGAACCGGGGAGCTGTTTTTT. This chain joins TRBV10-3 and TRBJ2-2, with a tentative D call TRBD2 (6 bases). The CDR3 covers 14 residues. Deletions cut 9 bases from V and 5 bases from J, with 16 bases between. CDR1 ENHRY and CDR2 SYGVKD come from the germline V gene.

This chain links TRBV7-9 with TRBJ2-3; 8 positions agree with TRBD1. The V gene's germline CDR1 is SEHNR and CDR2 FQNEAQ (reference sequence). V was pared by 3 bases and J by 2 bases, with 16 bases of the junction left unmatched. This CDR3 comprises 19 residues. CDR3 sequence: CASSLIPGVTGALTDTQYF. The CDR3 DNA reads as TGTGCCAGCAGCTTGATCCCCGGGGTGACAGGGGCGCTCACAGATACGCAGTATTTT.

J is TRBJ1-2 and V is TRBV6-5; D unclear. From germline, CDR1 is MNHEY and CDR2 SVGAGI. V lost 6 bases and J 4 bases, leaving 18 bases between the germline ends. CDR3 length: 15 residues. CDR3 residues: CASRIGRGQIYGYTF. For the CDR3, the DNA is TGTGCCAGCAGGATTGGGAGAGGGCAGATCTATGGCTACACCTTC.

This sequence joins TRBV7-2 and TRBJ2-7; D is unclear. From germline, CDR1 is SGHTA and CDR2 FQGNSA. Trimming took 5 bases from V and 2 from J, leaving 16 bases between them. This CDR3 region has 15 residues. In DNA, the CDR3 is TGTGCCAGCAGCCCCACATGGGAAGGCGCCTACGAGCAGTACTTC. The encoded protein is CASSPTWEGAYEQYF.

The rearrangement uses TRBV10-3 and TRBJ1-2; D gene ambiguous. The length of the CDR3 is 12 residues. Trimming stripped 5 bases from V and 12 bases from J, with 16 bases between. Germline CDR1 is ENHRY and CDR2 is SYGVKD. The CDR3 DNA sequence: TGTGCCATCAGTCAAGCCTGGGAGGGCGACACCTTC. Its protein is CAISQAWEGDTF.

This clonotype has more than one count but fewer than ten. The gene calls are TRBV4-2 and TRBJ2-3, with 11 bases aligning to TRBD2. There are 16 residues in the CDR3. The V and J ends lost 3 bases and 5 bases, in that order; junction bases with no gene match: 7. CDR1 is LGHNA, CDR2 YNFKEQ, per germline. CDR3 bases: TGTGCCAGCAGCCACCCTAGCGGGAGGCGGGAAGATACGCAGTATTTT. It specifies CASSHPSGRREDTQYF.

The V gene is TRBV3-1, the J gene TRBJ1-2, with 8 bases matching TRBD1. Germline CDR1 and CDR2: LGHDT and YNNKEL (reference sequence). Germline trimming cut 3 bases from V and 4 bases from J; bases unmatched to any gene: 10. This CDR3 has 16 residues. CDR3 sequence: CASSQVRQGTGYGYTF. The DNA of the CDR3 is TGTGCCAGCAGCCAGGTTAGACAGGGGACGGGCTATGGCTACACCTTC.

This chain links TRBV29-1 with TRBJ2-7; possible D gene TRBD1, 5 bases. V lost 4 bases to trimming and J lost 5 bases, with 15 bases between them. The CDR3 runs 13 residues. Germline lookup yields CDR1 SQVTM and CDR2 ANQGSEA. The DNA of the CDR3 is TGCAGCGTTGGTGCCAGGGCCACCAACGAGCAGTACTTC. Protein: CSVGARATNEQYF.

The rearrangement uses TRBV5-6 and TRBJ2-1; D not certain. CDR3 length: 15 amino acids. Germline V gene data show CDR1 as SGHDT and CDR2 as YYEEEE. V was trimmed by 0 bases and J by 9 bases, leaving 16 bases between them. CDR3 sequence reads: CASSLVSGKRGEQFF. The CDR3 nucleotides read TGTGCCAGCAGCTTGGTATCAGGAAAGAGAGGTGAGCAGTTCTTC.

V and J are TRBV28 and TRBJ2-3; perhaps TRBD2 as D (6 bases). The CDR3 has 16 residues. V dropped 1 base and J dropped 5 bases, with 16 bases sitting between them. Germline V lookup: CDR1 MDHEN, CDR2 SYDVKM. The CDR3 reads CASSLLGGVEVDTQYF. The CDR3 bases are TGTGCCAGCAGTTTATTGGGCGGGGTCGAGGTAGATACGCAGTATTTT.

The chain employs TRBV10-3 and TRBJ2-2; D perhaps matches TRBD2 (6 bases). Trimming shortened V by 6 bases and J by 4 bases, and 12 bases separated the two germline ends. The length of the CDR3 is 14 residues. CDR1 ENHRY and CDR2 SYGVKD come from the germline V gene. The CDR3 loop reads CAIRGGRTTGELFF. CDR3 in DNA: TGTGCCATCAGGGGGGGACGTACCACCGGGGAGCTGTTTTTT.

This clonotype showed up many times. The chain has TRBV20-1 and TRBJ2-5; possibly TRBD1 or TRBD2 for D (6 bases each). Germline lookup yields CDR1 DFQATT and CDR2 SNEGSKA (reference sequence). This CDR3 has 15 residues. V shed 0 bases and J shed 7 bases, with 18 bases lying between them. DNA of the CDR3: TGCAGTGCTAGAGATCTCCGGGGGCCCTCCGGGACCCAGTACTTC. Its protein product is CSARDLRGPSGTQYF.

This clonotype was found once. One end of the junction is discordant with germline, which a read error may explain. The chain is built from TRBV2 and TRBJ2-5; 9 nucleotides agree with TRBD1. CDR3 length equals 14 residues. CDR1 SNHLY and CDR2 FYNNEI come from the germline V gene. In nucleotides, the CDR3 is TGTGCCGGCAGTCGGGACAGGGCTGCGGAGACCCAGTACTTC. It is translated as CAGSRDRAAETQYF. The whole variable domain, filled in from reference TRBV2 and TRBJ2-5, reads EPEVTQTPSHQVTQMGQEVILRCVPISNHLYFYWYRQILGQKVEFLVSFYNNEISEKSEIFDDQFSVERPDGSNFTLKIRSTKLEDSAMYFCAGSRDRAAETQYFGPGTRLLVL.

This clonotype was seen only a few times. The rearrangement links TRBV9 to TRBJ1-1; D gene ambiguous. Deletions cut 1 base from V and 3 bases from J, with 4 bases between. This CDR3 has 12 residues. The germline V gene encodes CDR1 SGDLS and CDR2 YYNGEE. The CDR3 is CASSVQHTEAFF. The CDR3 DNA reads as TGTGCCAGCAGCGTACAGCACACTGAAGCTTTCTTT.

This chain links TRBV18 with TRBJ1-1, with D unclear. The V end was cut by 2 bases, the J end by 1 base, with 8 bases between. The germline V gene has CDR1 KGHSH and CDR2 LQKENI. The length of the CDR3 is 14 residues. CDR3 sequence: CASSPTQQNTEAFF. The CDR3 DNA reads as TGTGCCAGCTCACCAACGCAACAGAACACTGAAGCTTTCTTT.

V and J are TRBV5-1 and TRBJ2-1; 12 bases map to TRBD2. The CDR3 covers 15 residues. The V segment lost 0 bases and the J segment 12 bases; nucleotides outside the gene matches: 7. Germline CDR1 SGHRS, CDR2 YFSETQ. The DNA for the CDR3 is TGCGCCAGCAGCTTGGAGGCTAGCGGGAGGGCCGGGCAGTTCTTC. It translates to CASSLEASGRAGQFF.